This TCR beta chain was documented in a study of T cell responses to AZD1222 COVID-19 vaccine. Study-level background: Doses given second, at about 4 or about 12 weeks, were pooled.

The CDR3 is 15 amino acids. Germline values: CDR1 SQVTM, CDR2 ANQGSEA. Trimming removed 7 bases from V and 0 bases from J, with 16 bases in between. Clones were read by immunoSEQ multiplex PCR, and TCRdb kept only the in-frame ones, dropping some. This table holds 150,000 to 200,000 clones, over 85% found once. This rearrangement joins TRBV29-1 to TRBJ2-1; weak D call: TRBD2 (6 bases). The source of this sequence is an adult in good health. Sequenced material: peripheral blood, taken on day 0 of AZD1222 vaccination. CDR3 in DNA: TGCAGCGCCTCGACTAGTTGGAGCTCCTACAATGAGCAGTTCTTC. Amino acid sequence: CSASTSWSSYNEQFF.